These T cell receptor beta chains were read from a single sample in a study of cytomegalovirus exposure and HLA in healthy donors. TCRdb's copy holds only in-frame clones and misses some; the assay was immunoSEQ multiplex PCR. Of around 94,000 clones listed, nearly 65% are singletons. The sequenced material came from PBMCs. The source is a human donor in good health. The CDR3 runs from the conserved cysteine through the conserved F or W. A D gene is named only where the DNA matches it firmly. For some rows the clone size is stated as once, few or many, or as a class when expanded; others skip it.

d_gene,v_gene,j_gene,abundance,CDR3aa,CDR3nt
NA,TRBV27,TRBJ2-7,few,CASSFGGTAYEQYF,TGTGCCAGCAGTTTCGGGGGAACTGCCTACGAGCAGTACTTC
NA,TRBV4-1,TRBJ1-1,NA,CASSPILRGTEAFF,TGCGCCAGCAGCCCGATCCTCCGGGGCACTGAAGCTTTCTTT
NA,TRBV6-6,TRBJ1-4,few,CASSPGGKLFF,TGTGCCAGCAGCCCCGGCGGAAAACTGTTTTTT
NA,TRBV5-6,TRBJ2-7,NA,CASSKGHGLYEQYF,TGTGCCAGCAGCAAGGGACACGGACTTTACGAGCAGTACTTC
TRBD2,TRBV19,TRBJ2-1,NA,CASSISASGLNEQFF,TGTGCCAGTAGTATTAGTGCTAGCGGGCTGAATGAGCAGTTCTTC
NA,TRBV5-1,TRBJ2-3,once,CASRGLTDTQYF,TGCGCCAGCAGGGGCCTCACAGATACGCAGTATTTT
NA,TRBV5-1,TRBJ1-1,NA,CASSPWGGEGTEAFF,TGCGCCAGCAGCCCCTGGGGGGGCGAGGGCACTGAAGCTTTCTTT
NA,TRBV5-4,TRBJ2-3,few,CASSQGGDTQYF,TGTGCCAGCAGTCAGGGGGGAGATACGCAGTATTTT
TRBD2,TRBV6-1,TRBJ2-1,NA,CASSDSGRAGVEQFF,TGTGCCAGCAGTGATAGCGGGAGGGCCGGCGTTGAGCAGTTCTTC
TRBD1,TRBV28,TRBJ2-7,NA,CASGTWDRSYEQYF,TGTGCCAGCGGCACCTGGGACAGATCCTACGAGCAGTACTTC
NA,TRBV27,TRBJ1-1,NA,CASSLARTGGGAFF,TGTGCCAGCAGTTTAGCTAGAACGGGGGGCGGGGCTTTCTTT
TRBD2,TRBV7-9,TRBJ2-2,NA,CASSFAGVGELFF,TGTGCCAGCAGCTTCGCGGGAGTCGGGGAGCTGTTTTTT
TRBD1,TRBV27,TRBJ1-2,NA,CASSVQGGVYGYTF,TGTGCCAGCAGCGTACAGGGGGGGGTCTATGGCTACACCTTC
TRBD1,TRBV6-5,TRBJ2-3,once,CASSYRGDTQYF,TGTGCCAGCAGCTACAGGGGGGATACGCAGTATTTT
NA,TRBV19,TRBJ1-6,NA,CASSIQVYNSPLHF,TGTGCCAGTAGTATACAGGTTTATAATTCACCCCTCCACTTT
TRBD2,TRBV5-4,TRBJ2-4,NA,CASSSGGLAGGPQNIQYF,TGTGCCAGCAGCTCCGGGGGGCTAGCGGGAGGGCCCCAAAACATTCAGTACTTC
NA,TRBV13,TRBJ2-2,few,CASSLGRATGELFF,TGTGCCAGCAGCTTAGGGCGGGCCACCGGGGAGCTGTTTTTT
TRBD2,TRBV2,TRBJ2-7,once,CASSEWGLANYEQYF,TGTGCCAGCAGTGAGTGGGGACTAGCCAACTACGAGCAGTACTTC
NA,TRBV7-8,TRBJ2-5,NA,CASSLGLALQETQYF,TGTGCCAGCAGCTTAGGCTTAGCTCTCCAAGAGACCCAGTACTTC
NA,TRBV28,TRBJ2-2,NA,CASSPPTGELFF,TGTGCCAGCAGTCCCCCAACCGGGGAGCTGTTTTTT
TRBD2,TRBV5-1,TRBJ2-1,NA,CASSSGRAGYNEQFF,TGCGCCAGCAGCAGCGGGAGGGCCGGTTACAATGAGCAGTTCTTC
NA,TRBV15,TRBJ2-4,NA,CATTSTRGIENIQYF,TGTGCCACCACCTCAACCCGGGGGATTGAGAACATTCAGTACTTC
NA,TRBV10-1,TRBJ1-1,few,CASSEQGNTEAFF,TGCGCCAGCAGTGAACAGGGGAACACTGAAGCTTTCTTT
NA,TRBV5-1,TRBJ1-3,NA,CASSTGPGNTIYF,TGCGCCAGCTCGACAGGTCCTGGAAACACCATATATTTT
TRBD2,TRBV30,TRBJ2-5,NA,CAWSPNLIAGVPETQYF,TGTGCCTGGAGTCCAAACTTAATAGCGGGAGTACCAGAGACCCAGTACTTC
NA,TRBV30,TRBJ1-1,NA,CACWGRATEAFF,TGTGCCTGTTGGGGCAGGGCTACTGAAGCTTTCTTT
TRBD1,TRBV10-3,TRBJ2-3,NA,CAISSTGGRTDTQYF,TGTGCCATCAGTTCTACAGGGGGCCGCACAGATACGCAGTATTTT
NA,TRBV11-1,TRBJ1-1,NA,CASAIGGPNTEAFF,TGTGCCAGCGCTATTGGGGGCCCGAACACTGAAGCTTTCTTT
NA,TRBV30,TRBJ1-5,NA,CAWSAGAAQPQHF,TGTGCCTGGAGTGCAGGGGCGGCTCAGCCCCAGCATTTT
TRBD2,TRBV19,TRBJ2-1,NA,CASSLTSGFYNEQFF,TGTGCCAGTTCTTTAACTAGCGGGTTTTACAATGAGCAGTTCTTC
NA,TRBV7-9,TRBJ1-1,NA,CASSVSINTEAFF,TGTGCCAGCAGCGTAAGCATTAACACTGAAGCTTTCTTT
TRBD2,TRBV5-1,TRBJ2-1,few,CASSWASGENEQFF,TGCGCCAGCAGCTGGGCTAGCGGGGAGAATGAGCAGTTCTTC
NA,TRBV27,TRBJ2-5,few,CASSSGYSETQYF,TGTGCCAGCAGTTCGGGGTATTCGGAGACCCAGTACTTC
TRBD2,TRBV4-2,TRBJ2-3,NA,CASSPPRTGGPDTQYF,TGTGCCAGCAGCCCTCCAAGGACGGGAGGGCCTGATACGCAGTATTTT
TRBD2,TRBV6-5,TRBJ2-1,NA,CASSFRLAGVSNEQFF,TGTGCCAGCAGTTTTCGGCTAGCGGGAGTTTCCAATGAGCAGTTCTTC
NA,TRBV30,TRBJ1-3,NA,CAWTSTQGPGNTIYF,TGTGCCTGGACCTCTACCCAGGGCCCTGGAAACACCATATATTTT
TRBD1,TRBV27,TRBJ1-1,NA,CASSSPRQGYTTEAFF,TGTGCCAGCAGCTCACCCCGACAGGGGTACACCACTGAAGCTTTCTTT
TRBD1,TRBV19,TRBJ2-3,NA,CASRLDRATDTQYF,TGTGCCAGTAGACTTGACAGGGCGACAGATACGCAGTATTTT
NA,TRBV6-1,TRBJ2-2,NA,CASRRRGNTGELFF,TGTGCCAGCAGACGGAGGGGAAACACCGGGGAGCTGTTTTTT
NA,TRBV7-2,TRBJ1-5,once,CASSPQQGRDQPQHF,TGTGCCAGCAGCCCGCAACAGGGACGGGATCAGCCCCAGCATTTT
NA,TRBV6-5,TRBJ1-1,once,CASSFGGSYTEAFF,TGTGCCAGCAGTTTTGGCGGCAGTTACACTGAAGCTTTCTTT
NA,TRBV5-1,TRBJ2-7,NA,CASSNTGKQQYF,TGCGCCAGCAGTAACACAGGGAAGCAGCAGTACTTC
NA,TRBV5-4,TRBJ2-1,NA,CASSSGPENYNEQFF,TGTGCCAGCAGCAGCGGGCCCGAGAATTACAATGAGCAGTTCTTC
TRBD2,TRBV28,TRBJ2-1,NA,CASSKPQAGGSYRYNEQFF,TGTGCCAGCAGTAAACCTCAGGCGGGAGGGTCTTATAGGTACAATGAGCAGTTCTTC
NA,TRBV5-1,TRBJ2-1,NA,CASSLAGLDNEQFF,TGCGCCAGCAGCTTGGCGGGACTGGACAATGAGCAGTTCTTC
NA,TRBV30,TRBJ1-2,few,CAWSVGGGSYGYTF,TGTGCCTGGAGTGTAGGAGGCGGGTCCTATGGCTACACCTTC
NA,TRBV7-9,TRBJ1-1,few,CASSSRDKNTEASF,TGTGCCAGCAGCTCCCGGGACAAGAACACTGAAGCTTCCTTT
NA,TRBV11-3,TRBJ1-1,few,CASSQTGSTEAFF,TGTGCCAGCAGCCAAACAGGGTCCACTGAAGCTTTCTTT
TRBD2,TRBV2,TRBJ2-7,few,CASSANLGGDGTYEQYF,TGTGCCAGCAGCGCTAATCTGGGGGGGGACGGCACCTACGAGCAGTACTTC
NA,TRBV11-2,TRBJ2-1,few,CASSKMTPSSEQFF,TGTGCCAGCAGCAAGATGACACCCTCAAGTGAGCAGTTCTTC
TRBD1,TRBV19,TRBJ2-1,few,CASSTGQGLPNEQFF,TGTGCCAGTAGTACAGGACAGGGGTTGCCCAATGAGCAGTTCTTC
TRBD1,TRBV5-4,TRBJ1-2,NA,CASSLPGQGNYGYTF,TGTGCCAGCAGCCTCCCCGGACAGGGGAACTATGGCTACACCTTC
NA,TRBV29-1,TRBJ2-1,NA,CSVAGVNEQFF,TGCAGCGTTGCGGGGGTCAATGAGCAGTTCTTC